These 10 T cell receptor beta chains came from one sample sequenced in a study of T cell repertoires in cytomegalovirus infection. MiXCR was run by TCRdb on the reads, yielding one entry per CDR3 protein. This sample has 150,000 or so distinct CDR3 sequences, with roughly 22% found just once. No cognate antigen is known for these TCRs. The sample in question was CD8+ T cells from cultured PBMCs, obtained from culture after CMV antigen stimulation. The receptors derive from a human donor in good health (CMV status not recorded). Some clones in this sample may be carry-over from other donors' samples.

The CDR3 loop is CASSLPGRHYEQYF. The DNA for the CDR3 is TGTGCCAGCAGCCTACCCGGGCGGCATTACGAGCAGTACTTC. The chain carries TRBV7-9 and TRBJ2-7; no reliable D call. The CDR3 covers 14 residues. Per germline, CDR1 SEHNR and CDR2 FQNEAQ (reference sequence). Trimming left V 5 bases short and J 4 bases short, with 15 bases between.

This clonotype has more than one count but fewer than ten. In DNA form, the CDR3 reads TGTGCCAGCAGCCAGGACAGCCGGCACTGGAACACTGAAGCTTTCTTT. This gives the protein CASSQDSRHWNTEAFF. The chain employs TRBV12-3 or TRBV12-4 and TRBJ1-1; TRBD1 might be the D (6 bases). The V gene lost 6 bases and the J gene lost 1 base, with 18 bases spanning the gap. This CDR3 spans 16 amino acids.

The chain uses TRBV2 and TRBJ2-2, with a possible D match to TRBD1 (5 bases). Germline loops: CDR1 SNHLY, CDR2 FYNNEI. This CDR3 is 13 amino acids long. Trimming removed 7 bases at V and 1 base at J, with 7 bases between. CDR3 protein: CASIDRNTGELFF. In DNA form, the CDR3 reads TGTGCCAGCATCGACAGGAACACCGGGGAGCTGTTTTTT.

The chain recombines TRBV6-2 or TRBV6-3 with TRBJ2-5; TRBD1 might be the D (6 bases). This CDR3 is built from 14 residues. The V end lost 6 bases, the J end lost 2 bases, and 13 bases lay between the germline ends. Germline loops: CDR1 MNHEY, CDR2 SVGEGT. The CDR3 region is CASSHRDIQETQYF. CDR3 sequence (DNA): TGTGCCAGCAGCCACCGGGACATACAAGAGACCCAGTACTTC.

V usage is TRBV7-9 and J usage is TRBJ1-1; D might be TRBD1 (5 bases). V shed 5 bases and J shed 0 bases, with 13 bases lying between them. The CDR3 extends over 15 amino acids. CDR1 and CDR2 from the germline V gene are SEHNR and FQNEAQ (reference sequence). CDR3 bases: TGTGCCAGCAGCAGCCCGGGACTGCTGAACACTGAAGCTTTCTTT. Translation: CASSSPGLLNTEAFF.

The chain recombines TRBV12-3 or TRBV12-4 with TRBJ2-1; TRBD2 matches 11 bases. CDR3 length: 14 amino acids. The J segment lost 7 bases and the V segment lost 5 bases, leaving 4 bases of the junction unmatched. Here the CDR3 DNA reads TGTGCCAGCAGTGATAGCGGGGGGGCAAATGAGCAGTTCTTC. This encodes CASSDSGGANEQFF.

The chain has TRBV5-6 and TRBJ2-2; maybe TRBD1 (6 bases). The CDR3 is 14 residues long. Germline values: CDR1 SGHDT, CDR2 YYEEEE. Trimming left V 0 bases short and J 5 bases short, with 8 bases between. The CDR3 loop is CASSLAGDTGELFF. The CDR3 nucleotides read TGTGCCAGCAGCTTGGCAGGGGATACCGGGGAGCTGTTTTTT.

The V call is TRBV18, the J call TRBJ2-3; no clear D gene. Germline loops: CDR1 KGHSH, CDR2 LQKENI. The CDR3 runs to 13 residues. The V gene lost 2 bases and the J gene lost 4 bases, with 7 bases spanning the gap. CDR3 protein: CASSPGSADTQYF. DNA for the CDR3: TGTGCCAGCTCACCAGGGTCCGCAGATACGCAGTATTTT.

CDR3 DNA sequence: TGTGCCAGCAGACCCGAATTTGGTCACGTAGACTATAGCAATCAGCCCCAGCATTTT. Encoded protein: CASRPEFGHVDYSNQPQHF. V usage is TRBV6-2 or TRBV6-3 and J usage is TRBJ1-5; D unresolved. Germline-derived CDR1 and CDR2 are MNHEY and SVGEGT. V was trimmed by 6 bases and J by 0 bases, leaving 24 bases between them. The length of the CDR3 is 19 residues.

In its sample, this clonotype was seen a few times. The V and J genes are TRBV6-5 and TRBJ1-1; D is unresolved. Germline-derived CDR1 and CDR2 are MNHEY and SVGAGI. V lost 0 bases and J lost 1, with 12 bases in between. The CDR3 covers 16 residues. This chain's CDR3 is CASSYSGISPNTEAFF. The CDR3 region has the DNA TGTGCCAGCAGTTACTCCGGGATCAGCCCGAACACTGAAGCTTTCTTT.